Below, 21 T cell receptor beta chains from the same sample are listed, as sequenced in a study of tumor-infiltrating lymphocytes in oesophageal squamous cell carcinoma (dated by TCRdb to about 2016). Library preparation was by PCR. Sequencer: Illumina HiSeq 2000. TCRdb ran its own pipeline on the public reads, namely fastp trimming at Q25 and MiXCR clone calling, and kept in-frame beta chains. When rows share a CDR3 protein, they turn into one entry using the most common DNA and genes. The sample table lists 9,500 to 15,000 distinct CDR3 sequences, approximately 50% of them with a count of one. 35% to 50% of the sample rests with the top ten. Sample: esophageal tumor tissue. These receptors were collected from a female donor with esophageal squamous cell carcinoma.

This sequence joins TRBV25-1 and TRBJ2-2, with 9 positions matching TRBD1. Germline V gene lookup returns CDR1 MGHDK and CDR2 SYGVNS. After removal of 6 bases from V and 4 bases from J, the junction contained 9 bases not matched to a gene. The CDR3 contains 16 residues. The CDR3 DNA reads TGTGCCAGCAGCGCATTAGACAGGGGGTCCACCGGGGAGCTGTTTTTT. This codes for CASSALDRGSTGELFF.

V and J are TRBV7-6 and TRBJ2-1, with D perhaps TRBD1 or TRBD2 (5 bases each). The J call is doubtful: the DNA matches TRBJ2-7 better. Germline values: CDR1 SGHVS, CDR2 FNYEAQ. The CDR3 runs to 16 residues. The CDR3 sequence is CASSRNPGRGYDEQYF. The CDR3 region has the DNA TGTGCCAGCAGCCGGAACCCGGGACGGGGATACGACGAGCAGTACTTC.

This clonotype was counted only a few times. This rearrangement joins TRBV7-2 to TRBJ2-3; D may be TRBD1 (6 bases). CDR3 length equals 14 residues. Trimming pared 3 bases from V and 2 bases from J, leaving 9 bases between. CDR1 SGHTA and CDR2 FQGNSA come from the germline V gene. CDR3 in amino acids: CASSFDRFTDTQYF. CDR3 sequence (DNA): TGTGCCAGCAGCTTTGACAGGTTCACAGATACGCAGTATTTT.

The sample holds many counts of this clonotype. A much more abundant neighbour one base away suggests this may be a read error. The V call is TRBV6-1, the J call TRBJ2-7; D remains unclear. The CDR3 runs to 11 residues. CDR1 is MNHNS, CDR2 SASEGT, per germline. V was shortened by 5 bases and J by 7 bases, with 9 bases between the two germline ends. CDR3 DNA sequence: TGTGCCAGCAGTCTCGGCAATGAGCAGTACTTC. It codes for CASSLGNEQYF.

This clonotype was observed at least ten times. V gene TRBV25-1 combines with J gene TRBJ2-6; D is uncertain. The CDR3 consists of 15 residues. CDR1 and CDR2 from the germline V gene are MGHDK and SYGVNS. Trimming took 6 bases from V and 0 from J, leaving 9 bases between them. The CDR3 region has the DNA TGTGCCAGCAGCCTATCCGGCTCTGGGGCCAACGTCCTGACTTTC. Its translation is CASSLSGSGANVLTF.

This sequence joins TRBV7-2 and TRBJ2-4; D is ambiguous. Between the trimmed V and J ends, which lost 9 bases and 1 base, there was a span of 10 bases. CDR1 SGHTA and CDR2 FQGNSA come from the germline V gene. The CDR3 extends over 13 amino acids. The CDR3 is CARYDTAKNIQYF. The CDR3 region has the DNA TGTGCCAGATACGACACCGCCAAAAACATTCAGTACTTC. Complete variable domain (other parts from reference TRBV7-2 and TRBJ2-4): GAGVSQSPSNKVTEKGKDVELRCDPISGHTALYWYRQSLGQGLEFLIYFQGNSAPDKSGLPSDRFSAERTGGSVSTLTIQRTQQEDSAVYLCARYDTAKNIQYFGAGTRLSVL.

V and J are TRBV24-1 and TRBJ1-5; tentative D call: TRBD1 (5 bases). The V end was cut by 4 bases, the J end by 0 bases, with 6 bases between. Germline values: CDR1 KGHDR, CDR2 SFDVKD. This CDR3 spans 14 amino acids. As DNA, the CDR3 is TGTGCCACCAGTGACAGGGCTAGCAATCAGCCCCAGCATTTT. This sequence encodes CATSDRASNQPQHF.

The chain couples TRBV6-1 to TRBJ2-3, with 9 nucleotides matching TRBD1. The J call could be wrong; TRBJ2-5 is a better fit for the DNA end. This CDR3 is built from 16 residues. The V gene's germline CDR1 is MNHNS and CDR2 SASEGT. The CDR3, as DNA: TGTGCCAGCAGGCCAACCGGACAGGGGCGGGAGGAGACCCAGTACTTC. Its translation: CASRPTGQGREETQYF.

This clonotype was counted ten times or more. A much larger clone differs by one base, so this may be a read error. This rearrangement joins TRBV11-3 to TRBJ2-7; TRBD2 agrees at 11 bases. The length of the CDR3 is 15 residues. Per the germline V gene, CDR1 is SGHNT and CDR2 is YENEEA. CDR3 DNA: TGTGCCAGCAGTTTAGGGACTAGCGGCTTGGATGAGCAGTACTTC. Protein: CASSLGTSGLDEQYF.

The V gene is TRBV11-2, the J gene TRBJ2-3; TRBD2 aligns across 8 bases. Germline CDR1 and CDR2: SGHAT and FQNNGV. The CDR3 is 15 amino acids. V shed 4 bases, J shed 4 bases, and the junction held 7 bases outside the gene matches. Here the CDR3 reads CASSSGTSLSDTQYF. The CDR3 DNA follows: TGTGCCAGCAGCTCCGGGACTAGTCTTTCAGATACGCAGTATTTT.

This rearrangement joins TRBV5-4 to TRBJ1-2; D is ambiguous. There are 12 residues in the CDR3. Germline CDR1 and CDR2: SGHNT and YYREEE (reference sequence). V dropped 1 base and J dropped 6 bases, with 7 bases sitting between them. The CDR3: CASSLRGDGYTF. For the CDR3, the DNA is TGTGCCAGCAGCTTGAGAGGAGATGGCTACACCTTC.

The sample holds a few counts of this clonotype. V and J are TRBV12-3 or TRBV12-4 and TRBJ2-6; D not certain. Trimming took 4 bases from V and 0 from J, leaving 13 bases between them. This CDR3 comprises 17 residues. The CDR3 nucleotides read TGTGCCAGCAGTTCGTGGAACTGGCTCTCTGGGGCCAACGTCCTGACTTTC. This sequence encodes CASSSWNWLSGANVLTF.

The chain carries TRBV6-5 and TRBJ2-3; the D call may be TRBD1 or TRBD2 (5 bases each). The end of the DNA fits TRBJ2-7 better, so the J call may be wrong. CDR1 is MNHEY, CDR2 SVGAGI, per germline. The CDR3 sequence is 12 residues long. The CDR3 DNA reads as TGTGCCACCAGCCTACGGGGCGACGAGCAGTACTTC. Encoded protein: CATSLRGDEQYF.

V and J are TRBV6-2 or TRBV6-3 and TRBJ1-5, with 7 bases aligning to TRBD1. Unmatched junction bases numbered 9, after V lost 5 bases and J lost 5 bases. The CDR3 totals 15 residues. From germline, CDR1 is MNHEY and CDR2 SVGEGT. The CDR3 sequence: CASSGTVLGDQPQHF. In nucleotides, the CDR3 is TGTGCCAGCAGTGGGACAGTTCTAGGTGATCAGCCCCAGCATTTT.

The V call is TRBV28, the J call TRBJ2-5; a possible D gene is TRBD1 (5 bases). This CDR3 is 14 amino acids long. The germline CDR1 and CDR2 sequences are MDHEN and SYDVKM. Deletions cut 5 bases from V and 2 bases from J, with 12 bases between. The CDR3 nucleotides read TGTGCCAGCAGTAGATTAGACAGACAAGAGACCCAGTACTTC. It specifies CASSRLDRQETQYF.

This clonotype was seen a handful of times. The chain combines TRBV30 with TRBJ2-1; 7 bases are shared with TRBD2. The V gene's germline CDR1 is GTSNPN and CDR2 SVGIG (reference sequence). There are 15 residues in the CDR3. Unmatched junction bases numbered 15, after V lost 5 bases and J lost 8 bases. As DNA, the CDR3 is TGTGCCTGGTCGATAGCGGGCCCTGCCCACCATGAGCAGTTCTTC. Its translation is CAWSIAGPAHHEQFF. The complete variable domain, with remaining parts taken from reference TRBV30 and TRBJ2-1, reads SQTIHQWPATLVQPVGSPLSLECTVEGTSNPNLYWYRQAAGRGLQLLFYSVGIGQISSEVPQNLSASRPQDRQFILSSKKLLLSDSGFYLCAWSIAGPAHHEQFFGPGTRLTVL.

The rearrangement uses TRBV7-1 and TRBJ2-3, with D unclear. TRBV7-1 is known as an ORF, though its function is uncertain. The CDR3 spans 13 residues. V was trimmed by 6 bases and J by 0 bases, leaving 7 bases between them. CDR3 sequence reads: CASRDGSTDTQYF. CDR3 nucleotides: TGTGCCAGCAGAGATGGGAGCACAGATACGCAGTATTTT.

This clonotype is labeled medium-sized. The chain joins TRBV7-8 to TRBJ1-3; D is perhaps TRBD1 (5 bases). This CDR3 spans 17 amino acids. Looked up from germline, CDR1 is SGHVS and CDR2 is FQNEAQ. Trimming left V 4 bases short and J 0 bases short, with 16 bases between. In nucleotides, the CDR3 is TGTGCCAGCAGCTCCCGTCCCACACAGGACTCTGGAAACACCATATATTTT. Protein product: CASSSRPTQDSGNTIYF. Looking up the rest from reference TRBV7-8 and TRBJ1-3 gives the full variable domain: GAGVSQSPRYKVAKRGQDVALRCDPISGHVSLFWYQQALGQGPEFLTYFQNEAQLDKSGLPSDRFFAERPEGSVSTLKIQRTQQEDSAVYLCASSSRPTQDSGNTIYFGEGSWLTVV.

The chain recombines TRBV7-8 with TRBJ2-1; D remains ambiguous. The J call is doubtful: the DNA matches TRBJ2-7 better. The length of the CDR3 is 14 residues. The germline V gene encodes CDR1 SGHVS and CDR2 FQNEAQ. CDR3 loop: CASSPTEGWYEQYF. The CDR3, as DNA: TGTGCCAGCAGCCCCACAGAAGGTTGGTACGAGCAGTACTTC.

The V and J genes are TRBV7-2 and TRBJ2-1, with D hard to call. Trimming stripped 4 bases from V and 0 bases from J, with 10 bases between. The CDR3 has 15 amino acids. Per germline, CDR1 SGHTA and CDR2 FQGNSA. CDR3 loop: CASSSDLFSYNEQFF. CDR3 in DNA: TGTGCCAGCAGCTCAGACTTGTTCTCCTACAATGAGCAGTTCTTC.

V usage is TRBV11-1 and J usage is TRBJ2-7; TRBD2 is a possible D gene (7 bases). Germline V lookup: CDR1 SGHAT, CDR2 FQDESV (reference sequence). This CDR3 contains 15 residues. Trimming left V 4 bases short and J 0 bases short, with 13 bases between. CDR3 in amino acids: CASSSGGGSSYEQYF. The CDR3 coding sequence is TGTGCCAGCAGCTCGGGGGGCGGGAGCTCCTACGAGCAGTACTTC.